Given below is one T cell receptor beta chain in context. Its antigen is not identified. Sequencing was performed with immunoSEQ multiplex PCR; in TCRdb, only in-frame clones are kept and a portion is missing. Here the sample spans approximately 41,000 clones, 75% to 85% being singletons. Deletions cut 6 bases from V and 1 base from J, with 18 bases between. The CDR3 consists of 16 residues. The germline V gene has CDR1 MDHEN and CDR2 SYDVKM. The time point denotes: week 23, last vaccination. Vaccine doses each comprised 300 ug of mutant IDH1 20-mer peptide, with topical imiquimod. The sample is drawn from a study of a mutant IDH1 vaccine in newly diagnosed glioma.

Sequences were derived from PBMCs, sampled from a glioma patient whose treatment included an IDH1 peptide vaccine. The chain uses TRBV28 and TRBJ1-2, with D tentatively TRBD1 (5 bases). The sequence was collected from a man aged 35 to 55 with glioma. CDR3 bases: TGTGCCAGCAGATCCCCAGGGCAGAGAGATAACTATGGCTACACCTTC. Its protein product is CASRSPGQRDNYGYTF.